Below, 24 T cell receptor beta chains from the same sample are listed, as sequenced in a study of OX40 agonist ivuxolimab in advanced cancers. This table comes from immunoSEQ multiplex PCR, and its TCRdb copy is limited to in-frame clones, with some not included. The sample comprises some 66,000 clones, roughly 76% of which are singletons, and 1.5% to 2% rests with the top ten. Source: CD4+ or CD8+ T cells sorted from blood, taken in a trial of the OX40 agonist ivuxolimab. The source of these receptors is an adult with an advanced solid tumor such as melanoma, head and neck, liver or kidney cancer.

V usage is TRBV9 and J usage is TRBJ1-5; possibly TRBD1 for D (6 bases). Trimming shortened V by 5 bases and J by 1 base, and 10 bases separated the two germline ends. This CDR3 has 14 amino acids. Germline V gene lookup returns CDR1 SGDLS and CDR2 YYNGEE. CDR3 in amino acids: CASSEGVSNQPQHF. The CDR3 nucleotides are TGTGCCAGCAGTGAGGGGGTGAGCAATCAGCCCCAGCATTTT.

In this sample, this clone turned up a few times. The chain couples TRBV7-9 to TRBJ2-1; 9 bases agree with TRBD2. The CDR3 has 15 amino acids. Germline CDR1 is SEHNR and CDR2 is FQNEAQ (reference sequence). V shed 5 bases and J 7 bases; nucleotides not matched to a gene: 9. The CDR3 loop is CASSPGTSLSNEQFF. The CDR3 DNA reads TGTGCCAGCAGCCCCGGGACTAGCCTTTCGAATGAGCAGTTCTTC.

The genes are TRBV10-1 and TRBJ2-7; 7 bases are a match to TRBD2. CDR3 length: 14 residues. Germline loops: CDR1 WNHNN, CDR2 SYGVQD (reference sequence). The ends lost 4 bases at V and 2 bases at J; junction bases unmatched: 5. The CDR3 loop reads CASSGRGDPYEQYF. CDR3 coding DNA: TGCGCCAGCAGTGGTCGGGGGGACCCCTACGAGCAGTACTTC.

The chain carries TRBV2 and TRBJ2-1, with D possibly TRBD1 on 5 matching bases. The V and J ends lost 1 base and 6 bases respectively, with 10 bases between them. The CDR3 sequence is 14 residues long. Germline CDR1 SNHLY, CDR2 FYNNEI. CDR3 region: CASSEGGAVNEQFF. As DNA, the CDR3 is TGTGCCAGCAGTGAAGGGGGCGCGGTCAATGAGCAGTTCTTC.

The chain joins TRBV5-1 to TRBJ2-2; 8 bases fit TRBD2. The CDR3 sequence is 16 residues long. Germline lookup yields CDR1 SGHRS and CDR2 YFSETQ. V was pared by 4 bases and J by 3 bases, with 8 bases of the junction left unmatched. CDR3 protein: CASSRTGGPDTGELFF. CDR3 in DNA: TGCGCCAGCAGCAGAACGGGGGGGCCGGACACCGGGGAGCTGTTTTTT.

V usage is TRBV9 and J usage is TRBJ1-2; no firm D call. The V end lost 3 bases, the J end lost 4 bases, and 10 bases lay between the germline ends. This CDR3 spans 13 amino acids. The germline V gene encodes CDR1 SGDLS and CDR2 YYNGEE. CDR3 nucleotide sequence: TGTGCCAGCAGCGACGCGTTCGGCTATGGCTACACCTTC. Translation: CASSDAFGYGYTF.

The rearrangement joins TRBV6-1 to TRBJ1-5; no clear D gene. CDR3 length: 14 amino acids. V lost 2 bases to trimming and J lost 6 bases, with 11 bases between them. CDR1 MNHNS and CDR2 SASEGT come from the germline V gene. The CDR3 sequence: CASSEHSVGQPQHF. CDR3 coding DNA: TGTGCCAGCAGTGAACATAGTGTGGGTCAGCCCCAGCATTTT.

This clone was detected a few times. The chain joins TRBV7-9 to TRBJ2-7; the match to TRBD2 covers 10 bases. Losses at the gene ends were 5 bases for V and 0 bases for J; bases not matched to a gene: 16. CDR1 is SEHNR, CDR2 FQNEAQ, per germline (reference sequence). This CDR3 region has 19 residues. The CDR3 region has the DNA TGTGCCAGCAGCCCACCACTAGCGGGAAATTTCCGGAACTCCTACGAGCAGTACTTC. Translated, it gives CASSPPLAGNFRNSYEQYF.

The chain couples TRBV5-5 to TRBJ2-1; maybe TRBD2 (6 bases). CDR1 and CDR2 from the germline V gene are SGHKS and YYEKEE (reference sequence). The CDR3 runs 13 residues. V was cut by 4 bases and J by 8 bases, with 13 bases left in between. The CDR3 DNA sequence: TGTGCCAGCAGCCCAGCCCGGGACTATGAGCAGTTCTTC. Protein: CASSPARDYEQFF.

The rearrangement links TRBV19 to TRBJ1-4, with D possibly TRBD1 on 6 matching bases. The CDR3 runs to 14 residues. The V end was cut by 5 bases, the J end by 6 bases, with 13 bases between. Per the germline V gene, CDR1 is LNHDA and CDR2 is SQIVND (reference sequence). This chain's CDR3 is CASSRGLRDEKLFF. CDR3 DNA sequence: TGTGCCAGTAGTCGGGGGCTCAGGGATGAAAAACTGTTTTTT.

The V call is TRBV13, the J call TRBJ1-4; 9 bases line up with TRBD1. Germline values: CDR1 PRHDT, CDR2 FYEKMQ (reference sequence). The CDR3 contains 14 residues. Unmatched junction bases numbered 2, after V lost 4 bases and J lost 5 bases. The CDR3 protein is CASSYGTGNEKLFF. The CDR3 coding sequence is TGTGCCAGCAGCTACGGGACAGGGAATGAAAAACTGTTTTTT. Full variable domain (outside the CDR3, taken from reference TRBV13 and TRBJ1-4): AAGVIQSPRHLIKEKRETATLKCYPIPRHDTVYWYQQGPGQDPQFLISFYEKMQSDKGSIPDRFSAQQFSDYHSELNMSSLELGDSALYFCASSYGTGNEKLFFGSGTQLSVL.

The chain uses TRBV7-3 and TRBJ2-7, with TRBD1 matching 10 bases. This CDR3 contains 14 residues. V was pared by 5 bases and J by 6 bases, with 7 bases of the junction left unmatched. Germline V CDR1 and CDR2: SGHTA, FQGTGA. The CDR3 sequence is CASSPGTGDLEQYF. DNA for the CDR3: TGTGCCAGCAGCCCCGGGACAGGGGATCTCGAGCAGTACTTC.

The chain couples TRBV27 to TRBJ2-3; maybe TRBD1 (5 bases). Trimming took off 2 bases at V and 5 bases at J, with 8 bases between the two ends. The CDR3 length is 13 residues. The V gene's germline CDR1 is MNHEY and CDR2 SMNVEV (reference sequence). The CDR3 loop reads CASSLGALDTQYF. Here the CDR3 DNA reads TGTGCCAGCAGTTTAGGGGCATTAGATACGCAGTATTTT.

This clone was seen only once. The identical CDR3 is also encoded by other nucleotide sequences in the sample. The chain combines TRBV9 with TRBJ1-4, with D hard to call. Deletions cut 0 bases from V and 4 bases from J, with 10 bases between. The CDR3 has 15 amino acids. Per the germline V gene, CDR1 is SGDLS and CDR2 is YYNGEE. In DNA, the CDR3 is TGTGCCAGCAGCGTAGAAGGTGGGGATAATGAAAAACTGTTTTTT. This gives the protein CASSVEGGDNEKLFF.

V gene TRBV2 combines with J gene TRBJ2-5; D is undetermined. CDR1 and CDR2 (germline): SNHLY, FYNNEI. This CDR3 spans 14 amino acids. V dropped 7 bases and J dropped 5 bases, with 17 bases sitting between them. The CDR3 nucleotides are TGTGCCAGCACCCGGAGCCCCGGTTTGGAGACCCAGTACTTC. Protein product: CASTRSPGLETQYF.

This clone has only a few counts. This rearrangement joins TRBV5-1 to TRBJ2-1, with TRBD1 matching 9 bases. This CDR3 comprises 16 residues. Germline V gene lookup returns CDR1 SGHRS and CDR2 YFSETQ. V lost 0 bases and J lost 4; bases outside the gene matches: 5. CDR3 sequence: CASSLEGTGPYNEQFF. Written as DNA, the CDR3 is TGCGCCAGCAGCTTGGAAGGGACAGGGCCGTACAATGAGCAGTTCTTC.

This clone was counted a few times. This sequence joins TRBV13 and TRBJ2-7; D assignment may be TRBD1 or TRBD2 (5 bases each). The CDR3 length is 15 residues. The V gene's germline CDR1 is PRHDT and CDR2 FYEKMQ (reference sequence). V was shortened by 6 bases and J by 0 bases, with 15 bases between the two germline ends. CDR3 DNA: TGTGCCAGCAGGGACTCTGGGGCCACCTCCTACGAGCAGTACTTC. Translating it yields CASRDSGATSYEQYF.

The chain combines TRBV7-8 with TRBJ2-2; 12 positions agree with TRBD2. The ends lost 0 bases at V and 4 bases at J; junction bases unmatched: 9. Per germline, CDR1 SGHVS and CDR2 FQNEAQ. The CDR3 runs to 19 residues. The DNA of the CDR3 is TGTGCCAGCAGCTTAGCGCCCAGGGCTAGCGGGAGGGCCACCGGGGAGCTGTTTTTT. It specifies CASSLAPRASGRATGELFF. The entire variable domain, with the rest obtained from reference TRBV7-8 and TRBJ2-2, is as follows: GAGVSQSPRYKVAKRGQDVALRCDPISGHVSLFWYQQALGQGPEFLTYFQNEAQLDKSGLPSDRFFAERPEGSVSTLKIQRTQQEDSAVYLCASSLAPRASGRATGELFFGEGSRLTVL.

The chain joins TRBV2 to TRBJ1-2; TRBD1 agrees at 9 bases. Trimming removed 4 bases from V and 6 bases from J; junction bases left unmatched: 6. Looked up from germline, CDR1 is SNHLY and CDR2 is FYNNEI. The CDR3 is 14 amino acids. The CDR3 coding sequence is TGTGCCAGCAGTGGGGACAGGGCAAACCATGGCTACACCTTC. This codes for CASSGDRANHGYTF.

This chain joins TRBV7-3 and TRBJ2-1, with TRBD2 identical over 9 bases. Germline assignment: CDR1 SGHTA and CDR2 FQGTGA. The CDR3 covers 14 residues. V shed 0 bases, J shed 9 bases, and the junction held 3 bases outside the gene matches. The CDR3: CASSLTGTSSEQFF. The CDR3 coding sequence is TGTGCCAGCAGCTTAACCGGGACTAGCTCTGAGCAGTTCTTC.

V and J are TRBV4-1 and TRBJ2-7, with no clear D. CDR3 length equals 13 residues. V lost 2 bases to trimming and J lost 1 base, with 6 bases between them. The germline V gene has CDR1 MGHRA and CDR2 YSYEKL. Here the CDR3 reads CASSQRHSYEQYF. DNA of the CDR3: TGCGCCAGCAGCCAAAGACATTCCTACGAGCAGTACTTC.

V usage is TRBV29-1 and J usage is TRBJ2-3, with TRBD2 identical over 12 bases. The J segment lost 4 bases and the V segment lost 5 bases, leaving 1 base of the junction unmatched. Germline CDR1 is SQVTM and CDR2 is ANQGSEA. The CDR3 sequence is 13 residues long. The CDR3 protein is CSVSSGGADTQYF. The DNA for the CDR3 is TGCAGCGTTTCTAGCGGGGGGGCAGATACGCAGTATTTT.

V usage is TRBV9 and J usage is TRBJ2-2, with 9 bases fitting TRBD1. Germline loops: CDR1 SGDLS, CDR2 YYNGEE. The V segment lost 5 bases and the J segment 3 bases; nucleotides outside the gene matches: 5. The CDR3 consists of 15 residues. The CDR3 reads CASRARTGDTGELFF. CDR3 in DNA: TGTGCCAGCAGAGCTCGGACAGGGGACACCGGGGAGCTGTTTTTT.

The V call is TRBV6-5, the J call TRBJ1-2; the D is unclear. Germline V gives CDR1 MNHEY, CDR2 SVGAGI. The CDR3 contains 15 residues. The germline V and J ends were trimmed by 5 bases and 3 bases, with 16 bases remaining between them. The CDR3 here is CASSAREPVDYGYTF. The DNA for the CDR3 is TGTGCCAGCAGTGCCCGAGAGCCCGTCGACTATGGCTACACCTTC.